The sequence of this T cell receptor beta chain was determined in a study of a mutant IDH1 vaccine in newly diagnosed glioma. Here immunoSEQ multiplex PCR was the method, and the copy in TCRdb shows in-frame clones only, minus some. The sample shows about 54,000 clones, less than 90% of them seen only once. Time point specified: week 35, safety follow-up. It was 300 ug of mutant IDH1 20-mer peptide that made up each vaccine dose, given with topical imiquimod. From germline, CDR1 is SGHNT and CDR2 YYREEE (reference sequence). The CDR3 contains 17 residues. V lost 3 bases to trimming and J lost 0 bases, with 18 bases between them. To note about this clone: Antigen: not known.

This chain links TRBV5-4 with TRBJ1-1; D is perhaps TRBD1 (6 bases). This receptor was obtained from a woman under 30 with glioma. Here the sequenced sample was PBMCs, taken from a glioma patient whose treatment included an IDH1 peptide vaccine. The CDR3 nucleotides are TGTGCCAGCAGCTCCGGGGGGGCTTCGGGCCTGAACACTGAAGCTTTCTTT. This translates into CASSSGGASGLNTEAFF.